This is a list of T cell receptor beta chains from one sample in a study of shared clonotypes between healthy human individuals. Repertoires were generated with immunoSEQ multiplex PCR, while TCRdb's copy carries only in-frame clones and drops some. The sample lists millions of clones, more than 90% occurring once. Material: naive CD4+ T cells sorted from blood. These receptors were obtained from a man younger than 35 in good health. CDR3s include the opening cysteine and the closing phenylalanine or tryptophan. A D gene is named only where the DNA matches it firmly.

cdr3_aa: CASSTLAGGPHETQYF; v_call: TRBV19; d_call: TRBD2; j_call: TRBJ2-5
cdr3_aa: CASSLPKEADTQYF; v_call: TRBV5-1; d_call: NA; j_call: TRBJ2-3
cdr3_aa: CASSPGLAGIYQQYF; v_call: TRBV5-4; d_call: TRBD2; j_call: TRBJ2-7
cdr3_aa: CASSMAQGGNIQYF; v_call: TRBV19; d_call: NA; j_call: TRBJ2-4
cdr3_aa: CASSPSVTNEKLFF; v_call: TRBV6-5; d_call: NA; j_call: TRBJ1-4
cdr3_aa: CAWSTGRNQPQHF; v_call: TRBV30; d_call: NA; j_call: TRBJ1-5
cdr3_aa: CASSQGQQNQPQHF; v_call: TRBV18; d_call: TRBD1; j_call: TRBJ1-5
cdr3_aa: CAWNRGPNNSPLHF; v_call: TRBV30; d_call: NA; j_call: TRBJ1-6
cdr3_aa: CASSRSVWGQGRGEQYF; v_call: TRBV28; d_call: TRBD1; j_call: TRBJ2-7
cdr3_aa: CASSLIYGPFEQYF; v_call: TRBV27; d_call: NA; j_call: TRBJ2-7
cdr3_aa: CASEAGEHHYGYTF; v_call: TRBV18; d_call: NA; j_call: TRBJ1-2
cdr3_aa: CASSPGSFSTDTQYF; v_call: TRBV7-2; d_call: NA; j_call: TRBJ2-3
cdr3_aa: CAISDNSLDEQYF; v_call: TRBV10-3; d_call: NA; j_call: TRBJ2-7
cdr3_aa: CASRPGWGDTEAFF; v_call: TRBV6-5; d_call: NA; j_call: TRBJ1-1
cdr3_aa: CASSIGPGSYEQYF; v_call: TRBV6-1; d_call: NA; j_call: TRBJ2-7
cdr3_aa: CASSEGAYNEQFF; v_call: TRBV7-3; d_call: NA; j_call: TRBJ2-1
cdr3_aa: CASSPGAAGGGDTQYF; v_call: TRBV5-1; d_call: TRBD2; j_call: TRBJ2-3